The clone carrying this T cell receptor (beta chain) was found a few times. The record originates from a study of blood T cell repertoires in COVID-19. About the research overall: The analysed material was cDNA or gDNA that came from T cells, B-cell-depleted T cells, or PBMCs.

As originally analysed: Reference gene primer amplification yielded estimated nucleated cell counts. Repertoires were generated with immunoSEQ multiplex PCR, while TCRdb's copy carries only in-frame clones and drops some. The D gene and trimming were derived from the DNA, and the V and J assignments and clone size from that table. The table has about 280,000 clones, 85% seen once. This TCR came from a human donor in a cohort sampled during active COVID-19. The sample comprised peripheral blood.

The CDR3 region is CASSQERGLNTEAFF. CDR3 in DNA: TGTGCCAGCAGCCAAGAAAGGGGGCTGAACACTGAAGCTTTCTTT. The chain is built from TRBV3-1 (or the pseudogene TRBV3-2) and TRBJ1-1; 7 bases line up with TRBD1. J lost 0 bases, V lost 0 bases, and 1 base had no gene match. The CDR3 runs to 15 residues. The V gene's germline CDR1 is LGHDT and CDR2 YNNKEL (reference sequence).